This T cell receptor beta chain was identified during a study of blood T cell repertoires in COVID-19. At the level of the study: Sites in the United States, Italy and Spain provided acute and convalescent COVID-19 samples. T cells, B-cell-depleted T cells, or PBMCs supplied cDNA or gDNA.

The CDR3 sequence is 15 residues long. In germline, CDR1 is SGHDN, CDR2 FVKESK. The V and J ends lost 4 bases and 4 bases respectively, with 16 bases between them. TCRdb keeps only in-frame clones here, not all; method: immunoSEQ multiplex PCR. The sample yields under 250,000 clones, about 83% seen once. The TCR was taken from a man aged 50 to 60 with active or convalescent COVID-19. The sequencing input was peripheral blood. The chain links TRBV14 to TRBJ1-2, with TRBD1 as a possible D gene (5 bases). The CDR3 DNA sequence: TGTGCCAGCAGCCGGGACTGGGGGGAAGTCTATGGCTACACCTTC. It yields the protein CASSRDWGEVYGYTF.